This T cell receptor (beta chain) was found in a study of blood T cells in healthy people across ages (dated by TCRdb to between 2015 and 2016). Background on the whole study: In model experiments, roughly one uniquely barcoded TCR beta cDNA molecule per two T cells was captured by template switching. The study measured age-related changes in TCR beta repertoire diversity using deep sequencing normalized with unique cDNA molecular identifiers. For two donors (one aged 18 to 29 and one aged 80 or older), the study analyzed two additional independent replicas of 1 million unique cDNA reads from the same blood draw. The donors were split into four age groups: young (average around 16 years), middle-aged (over 35), aged (roughly 60) and long-lived (more than 80). To avoid experimental bias, donors of different ages were spread randomly across the sequencing lanes. General conclusions and limits of the study: There was a strong correlation between observed TCR beta diversity and the percentage of naive T cells measured by flow cytometry. Donor CMV infection status was unknown, potentially confounding age-related changes in expanded clonotypes. As age increased, observed TCR beta diversity per million T cells dropped in a roughly linear way, and a significant reduction was already evident by age 40. Since profiling was done on bulk unsorted PBMCs, naive and antigen-experienced compartments could not be conclusively compared. The long-lived group showed more naive CD4+ T cells, fewer expanded clones and increased TCR diversity than the aged group, suggesting age selection. Estimates of total diversity based on one million sequenced T cells were considered lower bounds and underestimates.

According to the germline V gene (reference sequence), CDR1 reads MNHNY and CDR2 reads SVGAGI. V is reduced by 2 bases and J by 6 bases, leaving a spacing of 10 bases between them. From the cysteine up to the phenylalanine, the CDR3 has a length of 14 residues. CDR3 DNA only is kept here, 42 bases in frame from base 1. The donors were 40 or so Caucasian individuals from Russia, aged 6 to 90 years, who were systemically healthy. Each donor gave about 9.7 milliliters of peripheral blood, drawn into EDTA-treated Vacutainer tubes. Ficoll-Paque density-gradient centrifugation was used to isolate PBMCs, with at least 6 million obtained per sample. Trizol reagent was used to extract total RNA from PBMCs, with at least 6 micrograms per sample. Naive CD45RAhigh/CD27high T cell percentages were measured by flow cytometry on a PBMC aliquot from every donor. The library was prepared using 5' RACE. TCRdb lists the instrument as Illumina HiSeq 2500. A second PCR of about 6 to 12 cycles was performed with a sample-barcoded 5' primer and a J-beta primer mix. A template-switch 5' adaptor carrying 12 random nucleotides introduced a unique molecular identifier onto each TCR beta cDNA molecule. Each sample yielded at least 2.5 million CDR3-containing paired-end reads. First-strand cDNA was synthesized from all RNA with the Mint cDNA synthesis kit, primed by a TRBC-specific oligonucleotide. Following uracil-DNA glycosylase treatment, a first 18-cycle PCR with universal primers M1SS and BC2_uni_R was performed on all cDNA. As for the original processing: Each sample was normalized by randomly selecting 1 million high-quality reads, each carrying a distinct molecular identifier. Instead of being binned into consensus sequences, reads that shared molecular identifiers were thrown out. CDR3 identification, clonotype clustering and error correction used MiTCR with a Q25 quality threshold and the strictest error-elimination algorithm. Lower-bound total TCR beta diversity was estimated with a nonparametric unseen species model using Euler transformation. TCRdb reworked the public reads: Q25 trimming with fastp, MiXCR clone assembly, productive beta chains retained. Identical CDR3 proteins give one entry, which carries the most common genes and DNA. None of the V and J calls come from the authors' own analysis; TCRdb made them. The sample records about 780,000 distinct CDR3 sequences, 35% to 50% of which are singletons. The biggest ten clones account for 15% to 20% of the sample.

Worth noting for this clonotype: Its antigen remains unidentified. Base quality data are lacking; no much larger clone is found one base away.

This TCR was sampled from a man older than 75 in good health. The material sequenced was blood. This chain is built from TRBV6-6 and TRBJ1-4; matching of 6 bases hints at TRBD1 as the D gene. This receptor has the CDR3 CASSYRGVYEKLFF. The nucleotide sequence reads as follows: TGTGCCAGCAGTTACAGGGGGGTGTATGAAAAACTGTTTTTT.